The 28 T cell receptor beta chains below were found in one sample sequenced in a study. TCRdb reprocessed the RT-PCR reads via MiXCR and lists one record per CDR3 protein. The repertoire holds more than 550,000 distinct CDR3 sequences, with 11% to 15% as singletons. Source material: memory CD4+ T cells from blood. The source is a female donor in good health, serving as a healthy control.

This clonotype showed up many times. This chain links TRBV6-6 with TRBJ1-5, with D possibly TRBD1 on 6 matching bases. The CDR3 is made up of 16 amino acids. Per germline, CDR1 MNHNY and CDR2 SVGAGI (reference sequence). Trimming left V 4 bases short and J 6 bases short, with 19 bases between. CDR3 residues: CASSWLSGANSQPQHF. CDR3 bases: TGTGCCAGCAGTTGGTTATCGGGGGCTAATAGTCAGCCCCAGCATTTT.

The gene calls are TRBV29-1 and TRBJ1-2; no firm D call. Looked up from germline, CDR1 is SQVTM and CDR2 is ANQGSEA. The CDR3 extends over 12 amino acids. Trimming took 4 bases from V and 1 from J, leaving 7 bases between them. CDR3 protein: CSVVNSNYGYTF. For the CDR3, the DNA is TGCAGCGTTGTAAACAGTAACTATGGCTACACCTTC.

This clonotype has ten or more counts. The chain recombines TRBV12-3 or TRBV12-4 with TRBJ2-4; D gene unclear. Trimming shortened V by 6 bases and J by 0 bases, and 12 bases separated the two germline ends. This CDR3 has 15 amino acids. This chain's CDR3 is CASSDNRLAKNIQYF. The CDR3, as DNA: TGTGCCAGCAGCGATAACAGACTAGCCAAAAACATTCAGTACTTC.

This chain links TRBV24-1 with TRBJ2-3, with 9 bases aligning to TRBD2. The CDR3 totals 15 residues. Germline CDR1 reads KGHDR; CDR2 reads SFDVKD. J gave up 2 bases and V 3 bases, and 2 bases lay outside the gene matches. CDR3 sequence: CATSDVAGVTDTQYF. In DNA, the CDR3 is TGTGCCACCAGTGATGTAGCGGGGGTCACAGATACGCAGTATTTT.

The rearrangement uses TRBV9 and TRBJ1-2; 8 nucleotides agree with TRBD1. Trimming at V came to 0 bases and at J to 3 bases, leaving 4 bases not matched to a gene. There are 15 residues in the CDR3. Germline V gives CDR1 SGDLS, CDR2 YYNGEE. The CDR3 protein is CASSVGGTGYYGYTF. In DNA form, the CDR3 reads TGTGCCAGCAGCGTAGGTGGGACAGGCTACTATGGCTACACCTTC.

This clonotype was seen a few times. The chain links TRBV12-3 or TRBV12-4 to TRBJ1-1, with 9 bases lining up with TRBD1. CDR3 size: 14 residues. The trim removed 5 bases at V and 3 bases at J, leaving 4 bases unmatched. CDR3 sequence: CASSRGQGYTEAFF. In nucleotides, the CDR3 is TGTGCCAGCAGTAGGGGACAGGGATACACTGAAGCTTTCTTT.

This clonotype was recorded many times. The chain is built from TRBV12-3 or TRBV12-4 and TRBJ1-5; D gene ambiguous. This CDR3 contains 14 residues. V lost 6 bases and J 0 bases, leaving 9 bases between the germline ends. CDR3 protein: CASSPEYSNQPQHF. The CDR3 DNA sequence: TGTGCCAGCAGCCCAGAGTATAGCAATCAGCCCCAGCATTTT.

Many counts were recorded for this clonotype. This chain joins TRBV20-1 and TRBJ2-2; no clear D gene. V lost 1 base to trimming and J lost 0 bases, with 6 bases between them. The V gene's germline CDR1 is DFQATT and CDR2 SNEGSKA (reference sequence). The CDR3 is 14 residues long. The CDR3 DNA reads TGCAGTGCTAGAGTTGGGGCGAACACCGGGGAGCTGTTTTTT. This translates into CSARVGANTGELFF.

This clonotype was seen at least ten times. The chain couples TRBV6-5 to TRBJ2-7; 9 nucleotides agree with TRBD1. Germline CDR1 is MNHEY and CDR2 is SVGAGI. After removal of 5 bases from V and 7 bases from J, the junction contained 9 bases not matched to a gene. This CDR3 is built from 14 residues. CDR3 in amino acids: CASSRDRGAGEQYF. CDR3 coding DNA: TGTGCCAGCAGTCGCGACAGGGGGGCTGGGGAGCAGTACTTC.

In this sample, this clonotype turned up a few times. J is TRBJ2-3 and V is TRBV28; TRBD1 might be the D (5 bases). The CDR3 totals 15 residues. The V gene lost 8 bases and the J gene lost 2 bases, with 17 bases spanning the gap. Looked up from germline, CDR1 is MDHEN and CDR2 is SYDVKM. This chain's CDR3 is CASLGSRGFTDTQYF. CDR3 nucleotide sequence: TGTGCCAGCCTAGGCAGTAGGGGTTTCACAGATACGCAGTATTTT.

The chain has TRBV2 and TRBJ1-3, with a weak D call TRBD1 (6 bases). V was pared by 7 bases and J by 3 bases, with 13 bases between. The CDR3 spans 14 residues. Germline CDR1 is SNHLY and CDR2 is FYNNEI. CDR3 nucleotide sequence: TGTGCCAGCATCGTCGGACAGTTTGGAAACACCATATATTTT. Translated: CASIVGQFGNTIYF. The full variable domain, completed using reference TRBV2 and TRBJ1-3, is EPEVTQTPSHQVTQMGQEVILRCVPISNHLYFYWYRQILGQKVEFLVSFYNNEISEKSEIFDDQFSVERPDGSNFTLKIRSTKLEDSAMYFCASIVGQFGNTIYFGEGSWLTVV.

The CDR3 spells CASSWAGANVLTF. The CDR3 bases are TGTGCCAGCAGTTGGGCTGGGGCCAACGTCCTGACTTTC. The V gene is TRBV25-1, the J gene TRBJ2-6, with no clear D. The germline CDR1 and CDR2 sequences are MGHDK and SYGVNS. The V end lost 5 bases, the J end lost 2 bases, and 4 bases lay between the germline ends. The CDR3 is 13 residues long. The whole variable domain, remainder taken from reference TRBV25-1 and TRBJ2-6, is EADIYQTPRYLVIGTGKKITLECSQTMGHDKMYWYQQDPGMELHLIHYSYGVNSTEKGDLSSESTVSRIRTEHFPLTLESARPSHTSQYLCASSWAGANVLTFGAGSRLTVL.

This clonotype appeared many times. The CDR3 is CASSQVHGISTDTQYF. CDR3 coding DNA: TGTGCCAGCAGCCAAGTTCACGGGATTAGCACAGATACGCAGTATTTT. J is TRBJ2-3 and V is TRBV4-2; a weak D match, TRBD2 (5 bases). From germline, CDR1 is LGHNA and CDR2 YNFKEQ. The CDR3 runs to 16 residues. The ends were cut back, 1 base at V and 0 bases at J, with 11 bases in the middle.

The chain's CDR3 is CASRMGRSYEQYF. In DNA form, the CDR3 reads TGTGCCAGCAGGATGGGAAGGTCCTACGAGCAGTACTTC. This sequence joins TRBV12-3 or TRBV12-4 and TRBJ2-7; D is ambiguous. The CDR3 is 13 residues long. V was shortened by 6 bases and J by 1 base, with 10 bases between the two germline ends.

This clonotype was recorded a few times. The chain couples TRBV4-2 to TRBJ2-7, with D tentatively TRBD2 (5 bases). CDR1 is LGHNA and CDR2 is YNFKEQ in the germline V gene. The CDR3 runs to 14 residues. The ends were cut back, 0 bases at V and 5 bases at J, with 11 bases in the middle. Here the CDR3 DNA reads TGTGCCAGCAGCCAAGAAGGACGGAGGAACGAGCAGTACTTC. It codes for CASSQEGRRNEQYF.

The chain uses TRBV3-1 and TRBJ1-2; 7 nucleotides agree with TRBD1. V lost 3 bases to trimming and J lost 8 bases; unmatched junction nucleotides: 9. The CDR3 contains 14 residues. The germline CDR1 and CDR2 sequences are LGHDT and YNNKEL (reference sequence). The CDR3 is CASSHRDSEGGYTF. In DNA form, the CDR3 reads TGTGCCAGCAGCCACCGGGACAGTGAAGGCGGCTACACCTTC.

The chain links TRBV11-2 to TRBJ2-7, with D perhaps matching TRBD1 or TRBD2 (5 bases each). Trimming shortened V by 2 bases and J by 9 bases, and 20 bases separated the two germline ends. CDR1 is SGHAT and CDR2 is FQNNGV in the germline V gene. The CDR3 loop spans 15 amino acids. The CDR3 is CASSLNFGDALRQYF. The CDR3 coding sequence is TGTGCCAGCAGCTTAAATTTTGGGGACGCCTTGAGGCAGTACTTC.

The gene calls are TRBV28 and TRBJ2-2, with 8 positions matching TRBD2. The V gene end was trimmed by 7 bases and the J gene end by 0 bases; junction bases not matched to a gene: 7. This CDR3 contains 16 residues. The germline CDR1 and CDR2 sequences are MDHEN and SYDVKM. CDR3 bases: TGTGCCAGCACTGTGAGCGGGAGATCGAACACCGGGGAGCTGTTTTTT. It encodes CASTVSGRSNTGELFF.

To note about this clonotype: This may stem from a read error, because a much larger clone lies one nucleotide away. The V gene is TRBV29-1, the J gene TRBJ2-1; 8 bases match TRBD1. The CDR3 spans 13 residues. V shed 4 bases, J shed 9 bases, and the junction held 8 bases outside the gene matches. The V gene's germline CDR1 is SQVTM and CDR2 ANQGSEA. CDR3 in DNA: TGCAGCGTTGGAGAAACAGGGGGTAGTGAGCAGTTCTTC. This codes for CSVGETGGSEQFF.

This chain uses TRBV20-1 with TRBJ2-1; the D gene could be TRBD1 or TRBD2 (5 bases each). V was shortened by 6 bases and J by 5 bases, with 17 bases between the two germline ends. CDR1 DFQATT and CDR2 SNEGSKA come from the germline V gene (reference sequence). The CDR3 runs 14 residues. CDR3 nucleotides: TGCAGTGCCATCTCGGGGACGGTGAACAATGAGCAGTTCTTC. This translates into CSAISGTVNNEQFF.

The V gene is TRBV28, the J gene TRBJ2-1; 9 bases fit TRBD2. Germline V gene sequence: CDR1 MDHEN, CDR2 SYDVKM. V lost 3 bases to trimming and J lost 3 bases; unmatched junction nucleotides: 3. The CDR3 is 15 amino acids. CDR3 sequence: CASSFQRGVYNEQFF. CDR3 bases: TGTGCCAGCAGTTTCCAGCGGGGGGTCTACAATGAGCAGTTCTTC.

This clonotype was counted a few times. The J gene is TRBJ2-2, the V gene TRBV5-4; 12 bases map to TRBD1. Germline V CDR1 and CDR2: SGHNT, YYREEE (reference sequence). The CDR3 totals 16 residues. V gave up 4 bases and J gave up 6 bases; unmatched junction bases: 7. The DNA for the CDR3 is TGTGCCAGCAGCCCGAAGGGACAGGGGGCGTCCGGGGAGCTGTTTTTT. Translating it yields CASSPKGQGASGELFF.

The V call is TRBV20-1, the J call TRBJ1-5, with D perhaps TRBD1 (6 bases). The V end was cut by 4 bases, the J end by 4 bases, with 17 bases between. Germline V gene lookup returns CDR1 DFQATT and CDR2 SNEGSKA (reference sequence). The CDR3 totals 15 residues. The CDR3: CSAISSGQINQPQHF. The CDR3 DNA sequence: TGCAGTGCTATCTCTTCAGGACAGATAAATCAGCCCCAGCATTTT.

This clonotype has only a few counts. This chain connects TRBV20-1 to TRBJ2-2; TRBD2 agrees at 10 bases. Germline CDR1 DFQATT, CDR2 SNEGSKA (reference sequence). The CDR3 spans 18 residues. The ends lost 1 base at V and 5 bases at J; junction bases unmatched: 13. This CDR3 reads CSARVAAGGQWGTGELFF. The CDR3 coding sequence is TGCAGTGCTAGAGTTGCAGCGGGAGGGCAGTGGGGGACCGGGGAGCTGTTTTTT.

This clonotype was picked up many times. V and J are TRBV12-3 or TRBV12-4 and TRBJ2-3, with a tentative D call TRBD2 (6 bases). Trimming removed 5 bases at V and 0 bases at J, with 21 bases between. The CDR3 sequence is 18 residues long. CDR3 in DNA: TGTGCCAGCAGTCTCGGGGGTTCGAGCGGCGGTAGCACAGATACGCAGTATTTT. Translation gives CASSLGGSSGGSTDTQYF.

This clonotype was seen a few times. The rearrangement links TRBV2 to TRBJ1-5; 9 bases align to TRBD1. The germline CDR1 and CDR2 sequences are SNHLY and FYNNEI. The CDR3 is made up of 14 amino acids. Trimming removed 4 bases from V and 7 bases from J; junction bases left unmatched: 5. CDR3 sequence: CASSGGTGNQPQHF. The DNA of the CDR3 is TGTGCCAGCAGTGGGGGGACAGGGAACCAGCCCCAGCATTTT.

This clonotype was picked up many times. The chain carries TRBV6-2 or TRBV6-3 and TRBJ2-2; TRBD1 is a possible D gene (6 bases). Trimming pared 5 bases from V and 1 base from J, leaving 8 bases between. Germline V lookup: CDR1 MNHEY, CDR2 SVGEGT. CDR3 length equals 14 residues. CDR3: CASSKGQNTGELFF. CDR3 sequence (DNA): TGTGCCAGCAGTAAGGGACAGAACACCGGGGAGCTGTTTTTT.

This clonotype was observed many times. The junction departs from germline at one end; a sequencing error may be responsible. The rearrangement links TRBV20-1 to TRBJ2-3; 9 nucleotides agree with TRBD2. The CDR3 runs to 14 residues. Per the germline V gene, CDR1 is DFQATT and CDR2 is SNEGSKA (reference sequence). CDR3 coding DNA: TGCAGTGCTAGATCAGGGACTAGCATAGATACGCAGTATTTT. As protein: CSARSGTSIDTQYF.